Below, 26 T cell receptor beta chains from the same sample are listed, as sequenced in a study of blood T cells in healthy people across ages. Together with a sample-barcoded 5' primer, a J-beta primer mix was included in a second PCR lasting about 6 to 11 cycles. TCRdb reprocessed the 5' RACE reads with MiXCR, giving one entry per CDR3 protein. The data show roughly 1.6 million distinct CDR3 sequences, around 35% seen once. Specimen: blood. The receptors derive from a woman aged 30 to 39 in good health.

The V gene is TRBV12-3 or TRBV12-4, the J gene TRBJ1-1; D perhaps matches TRBD1 (5 bases). The CDR3 loop spans 13 amino acids. Between the trimmed V and J ends, which lost 5 bases and 5 bases, there was a span of 12 bases. CDR3 in DNA: TGTGCCAGCAGTGTGAAGGGACGAACTGAAGCTTTCTTT. This gives the protein CASSVKGRTEAFF.

On this clonotype itself: The junction does not match germline at one end; this may be a read error. This sequence joins TRBV5-1 and TRBJ2-3; D possibly uses TRBD1 or TRBD2 (6 bases each). CDR1 and CDR2 from the germline V gene are SGHRS and YFSETQ. The CDR3 covers 16 residues. CDR3 sequence: CASSGGLTDSTDTRYF. The CDR3 DNA follows: TGCGCCAGCAGCGGGGGGCTTACAGACAGTACAGATACGCGGTATTTT.

The chain recombines TRBV11-1 with TRBJ1-1, with a possible D match to TRBD1 (6 bases). The CDR3 spans 17 residues. Trimming shortened V by 1 base and J by 4 bases, and 19 bases separated the two germline ends. The V gene's germline CDR1 is SGHAT and CDR2 FQDESV (reference sequence). The CDR3 protein is CASSLGFAGVSVTEAFF. CDR3 nucleotides: TGTGCCAGCAGCTTAGGTTTTGCAGGGGTTTCGGTCACTGAAGCTTTCTTT.

This clonotype occurred a few times. The V gene is TRBV20-1, the J gene TRBJ2-7; D uncertain. The ends were cut back, 1 base at V and 0 bases at J, with 16 bases in the middle. CDR3 length: 16 amino acids. The germline V gene encodes CDR1 DFQATT and CDR2 SNEGSKA (reference sequence). The CDR3 region is CSARVSSPRPSYEQYF. Here the CDR3 DNA reads TGCAGTGCTAGAGTATCCTCACCCCGTCCCTCCTACGAGCAGTACTTC.

As concerns this clonotype: One junction end disagrees with the germline gene, perhaps due to a read error. The chain has TRBV4-1 and TRBJ2-7; 9 bases match TRBD1. Looked up from germline, CDR1 is MGHRA and CDR2 is YSYEKL. The CDR3 spans 14 residues. The CDR3 reads CASGHRTGDYEQYF. For the CDR3, the DNA is TGCGCCAGCGGCCATCGGACAGGGGACTACGAGCAGTACTTC.

The chain has TRBV6-5 and TRBJ2-7; maybe TRBD2 (6 bases). This CDR3 has 14 residues. Germline CDR1 MNHEY, CDR2 SVGAGI. The V end was cut by 6 bases, the J end by 12 bases, with 24 bases between. The CDR3 DNA sequence: TGTGCCAGCAGGGCGGGGTGGCTAGTGGGCGATTCGTACTTC. Its translation is CASRAGWLVGDSYF.

In this sample, this clonotype turned up a few times. V gene TRBV29-1 combines with J gene TRBJ2-7; D gene uncertain. This CDR3 region has 14 residues. Trimming shortened V by 0 bases and J by 4 bases, and 13 bases separated the two germline ends. The V gene's germline CDR1 is SQVTM and CDR2 ANQGSEA. For the CDR3, the DNA is TGCAGCGTTGAAGATAATACAGTAGATTACGAGCAGTACTTC. It codes for CSVEDNTVDYEQYF.

The chain joins TRBV2 to TRBJ2-2; TRBD1 agrees at 8 bases. The CDR3 totals 17 residues. The V gene end was trimmed by 2 bases and the J gene end by 3 bases; junction bases not matched to a gene: 8. The V gene's germline CDR1 is SNHLY and CDR2 FYNNEI. CDR3 residues: CASSERPAGGYTGELFF. CDR3 nucleotides: TGTGCCAGCAGTGAAAGGCCGGCAGGGGGCTACACCGGGGAGCTGTTTTTT.

This chain joins TRBV6-1 and TRBJ1-2, with D possibly matching TRBD1 (5 bases). This CDR3 comprises 16 residues. Germline CDR1 MNHNS, CDR2 SASEGT. V was cut by 4 bases and J by 0 bases, with 15 bases left in between. The CDR3 nucleotides are TGTGCCAGCAGTGGGGGGGGGAGAACTGCTAACTATGGCTACACCTTC. Encoded protein: CASSGGGRTANYGYTF.

The genes are TRBV18 and TRBJ2-7, with 9 positions matching TRBD1. The CDR3 runs to 15 residues. The ends lost 6 bases at V and 2 bases at J; junction bases unmatched: 8. Germline V gene data show CDR1 as KGHSH and CDR2 as LQKENI. CDR3 amino acids: CASSPGQGKPYEQYF. CDR3 nucleotides: TGTGCCAGCTCCCCGGGACAGGGAAAACCCTACGAGCAGTACTTC. Full variable domain (missing parts from reference TRBV18 and TRBJ2-7): NAGVMQNPRHLVRRRGQEARLRCSPMKGHSHVYWYRQLPEEGLKFMVYLQKENIIDESGMPKERFSAEFPKEGPSILRIQQVVRGDSAAYFCASSPGQGKPYEQYFGPGTRLTVT.

The V gene is TRBV12-3 or TRBV12-4, the J gene TRBJ2-2; possibly TRBD1 or TRBD2 for D (6 bases each). Trimming left V 6 bases short and J 0 bases short, with 11 bases between. The CDR3 is 15 amino acids. CDR3 in DNA: TGTGCCAGCAGAAGGGGGGAAGCGAACACCGGGGAGCTGTTTTTT. Translated: CASRRGEANTGELFF.

The chain couples TRBV7-9 to TRBJ1-5; no firm D call. Per the germline V gene, CDR1 is SEHNR and CDR2 is FQNEAQ (reference sequence). V lost 1 base and J 2 bases, leaving 12 bases between the germline ends. CDR3 length equals 16 residues. The CDR3 nucleotides are TGTGCCAGCAGCTTAGGAGGAGTTGGGGGCAATCAGCCCCAGCATTTT. This encodes CASSLGGVGGNQPQHF.

The rearrangement joins TRBV20-1 to TRBJ2-5; 8 nucleotides align to TRBD2. The closer fit of TRBJ2-7 to the DNA end suggests the J call may be wrong. CDR1 and CDR2 from the germline V gene are DFQATT and SNEGSKA (reference sequence). This CDR3 has 13 amino acids. In DNA, the CDR3 is TGCAGTGCCGAAGCGGGAGTTGAGTACGAGCAGTACTTC. It encodes CSAEAGVEYEQYF.

For this clonotype: The germline gene is not matched at one end of the junction; a read error may be the cause. V is TRBV12-3 or TRBV12-4 and J is TRBJ2-3; TRBD2 matches 12 bases. The CDR3 spans 15 residues. The CDR3: CASSLAGGYRDTQYF. CDR3 in DNA: TGTGCCAGCAGTCTAGCGGGAGGGTATAGGGATACGCAGTATTTT.

This clonotype turned up a few times. This chain connects TRBV2 to TRBJ1-2; D possibly corresponds to TRBD1 (5 bases). With 7 bases removed from V and 8 bases from J, the gap between germline ends came to 20 bases. The CDR3 loop spans 14 amino acids. Germline values: CDR1 SNHLY, CDR2 FYNNEI. Here the CDR3 reads CASNSPRGSGGYTF. The CDR3 region has the DNA TGTGCCAGCAACTCACCGCGGGGGAGTGGCGGCTACACCTTC.

The V and J genes are TRBV3-1 and TRBJ2-7; 7 bases align to TRBD1. V was pared by 5 bases and J by 2 bases, with 6 bases of the junction left unmatched. Per germline, CDR1 LGHDT and CDR2 YNNKEL (reference sequence). The CDR3 loop spans 14 amino acids. The CDR3 nucleotides are TGTGCCAGCAGCGAAACCACAGGGGCCTACGAGCAGTACTTC. This sequence encodes CASSETTGAYEQYF.

The V call is TRBV28, the J call TRBJ2-1, with a weak D call TRBD2 (5 bases). CDR3 size: 16 residues. V was trimmed by 7 bases and J by 4 bases, leaving 20 bases between them. Germline CDR1 MDHEN, CDR2 SYDVKM. The CDR3 sequence: CASTAVGAPPYNEQFF. Here the CDR3 DNA reads TGTGCCAGCACCGCGGTGGGAGCTCCCCCTTACAATGAGCAGTTCTTC.

This clonotype has a count of ten or more. This chain joins TRBV7-2 and TRBJ2-7; 7 bases agree with TRBD2. Germline CDR1 SGHTA, CDR2 FQGNSA. V gave up 3 bases and J gave up 6 bases; unmatched junction bases: 8. The CDR3 covers 14 residues. The CDR3 sequence is CASSFTAGQGEQYF. For the CDR3, the DNA is TGTGCCAGCAGCTTCACAGCGGGGCAGGGCGAGCAGTACTTC.

The genes are TRBV5-1 and TRBJ1-5; a weak D match, TRBD1 (5 bases). CDR1 SGHRS and CDR2 YFSETQ come from the germline V gene. The CDR3 has 15 amino acids. The ends were cut back, 1 base at V and 6 bases at J, with 14 bases in the middle. CDR3 sequence reads: CASSLSGSAFQPQHF. CDR3 DNA: TGCGCCAGCAGCTTGTCAGGGAGCGCATTTCAGCCCCAGCATTTT.

The rearrangement links TRBV6-6 to TRBJ1-4; 8 bases align to TRBD1. After removal of 2 bases from V and 5 bases from J, the junction contained 4 bases not matched to a gene. In germline, CDR1 is MNHNY, CDR2 SVGAGI (reference sequence). The CDR3 contains 15 residues. CDR3 DNA sequence: TGTGCCAGCAGTTACCCGAGGACAGGGAATGAAAAACTGTTTTTT. It encodes CASSYPRTGNEKLFF.

This clonotype appeared a few times. The CDR3 protein is CASRKRAEETQYF. The CDR3 coding sequence is TGTGCCAGCAGGAAGCGGGCGGAAGAGACCCAGTACTTC. V gene TRBV28 combines with J gene TRBJ2-5, with D maybe TRBD2 (6 bases). V shed 6 bases and J shed 3 bases, with 11 bases lying between them. Germline-derived CDR1 and CDR2 are MDHEN and SYDVKM. The CDR3 has 13 residues.

This chain links TRBV27 with TRBJ2-5; unclear D gene. Deletions cut 7 bases from V and 7 bases from J, with 16 bases between. This CDR3 region has 13 residues. Looked up from germline, CDR1 is MNHEY and CDR2 is SMNVEV (reference sequence). The CDR3 coding sequence is TGTGCCAGCACCGAGCTGGGGTTGGGGACCCAGTACTTC. Translated: CASTELGLGTQYF.

The J gene is TRBJ1-6, the V gene TRBV20-1; a possible D gene is TRBD1 (5 bases). The germline V and J ends were trimmed by 3 bases and 1 base, with 16 bases remaining between them. Germline V CDR1 and CDR2: DFQATT, SNEGSKA (reference sequence). The CDR3 covers 17 residues. Written as DNA, the CDR3 is TGCAGTGCTAGGACCGCTCCGGCAGGGTCCTATAATTCACCCCTCCACTTT. The encoded protein is CSARTAPAGSYNSPLHF.

The chain links TRBV28 to TRBJ2-5; D gene ambiguous. V was shortened by 7 bases and J by 1 base, with 10 bases between the two germline ends. CDR3 length: 13 amino acids. Looked up from germline, CDR1 is MDHEN and CDR2 is SYDVKM. DNA of the CDR3: TGTGCCAGCACATCTGGGATCCAAGAGACCCAGTACTTC. As protein: CASTSGIQETQYF.

This clonotype was detected ten times or more. The chain uses TRBV20-1 and TRBJ1-2, with D possibly matching TRBD1 (6 bases). CDR1 DFQATT and CDR2 SNEGSKA come from the germline V gene (reference sequence). This CDR3 has 12 amino acids. V lost 3 bases and J 6 bases, leaving 11 bases between the germline ends. CDR3 sequence (DNA): TGCAGTGCTAGCCGACAGGTCAATGGCTACACCTTC. Residues: CSASRQVNGYTF.

This clonotype was recorded a few times. The chain employs TRBV7-9 and TRBJ2-1; 7 bases are a match to TRBD2. V dropped 0 bases and J dropped 7; count of bases not matched to a gene: 6. The CDR3 has 15 amino acids. The germline V gene encodes CDR1 SEHNR and CDR2 FQNEAQ (reference sequence). CDR3 residues: CASSLAGGVFNEQFF. For the CDR3, the DNA is TGTGCCAGCAGCTTAGCGGGAGGGGTGTTTAATGAGCAGTTCTTC. Filled out from reference TRBV7-9 and TRBJ2-1, the complete variable domain reads DTGVSQNPRHKITKRGQNVTFRCDPISEHNRLYWYRQTLGQGPEFLTYFQNEAQLEKSRLLSDRFSAERPKGSFSTLEIQRTEQGDSAMYLCASSLAGGVFNEQFFGPGTRLTVL.